The clone carrying this T cell receptor beta chain was observed a handful of times. Its antigen is unidentified. The CDR3 has 14 amino acids. Looked up from germline, CDR1 is DFQATT and CDR2 is SNEGSKA (reference sequence). The junction had 7 bases not matched to a gene; V was cut back by 5 bases and J by 9 bases. The entry originates in a study of T-cell memory formation after mild COVID-19. Study findings and constraints: The study detected some responding clones in pre-infection memory, suggesting cross-reactive memory joined. Contracting clones from day 15 to 85 showed balanced CD4/CD8; later expanders favored CD4+.

Each CDR3 protein is one row after TCRdb ran MiXCR on the 5' RACE reads. Among about 180,000 distinct CDR3 sequences listed, less than 20% were seen once. The origin of this receptor is a man aged 18-30 years who had mild COVID-19 (a few samples of this study predate the infection). Cell type and time point are not known. The chain carries TRBV20-1 and TRBJ1-6; 10 bases fit TRBD1. Sequencing used PBMCs or a T cell subset sorted from them (not recorded which). The CDR3 protein is CSAARDRGFSPLHF. The CDR3 DNA sequence: TGCAGTGCTGCACGGGACAGGGGTTTTTCACCCCTCCACTTT.